The TCR beta chain under discussion was sequenced for a study of post-analysis software for immune sequencing data. About the study: Recorded subtypes: relapsing-remitting, secondary progressive, progressive-relapsing; some patients unannotated. Overall study findings and caveats: Patients showed TRBV5-6, TRBV5-1 and TRBV20-1 among five TRBV segments more frequent than in controls. Compared with controls, patients showed significantly lower normalized Chao1 diversity. By F measure, samples from a shared preparation batch strongly co-clustered.

Germline V lookup: CDR1 SGHAT, CDR2 FQDESV (reference sequence). This CDR3 has 17 amino acids. V trimming: 4 bases; J trimming: 3 bases; junction bases outside the gene matches: 13. TCR beta libraries were prepared from cDNA with unique molecular identifiers. Input amounts of roughly 1 to 10 million T cells were used. These gave roughly 0.5 million cDNA molecules, so each molecule approximated one T cell. TCRdb reanalysed the PCR reads using MiXCR and keeps one entry per CDR3 protein. Counted here are hundreds of thousands of distinct CDR3 sequences, approximately 60% occurring once; the ten biggest clones make up approximately 10%. This clonotype is a singleton in its sample. The antigen remains undetermined.

This sequence joins TRBV11-1 and TRBJ2-7, with 9 bases identical to TRBD1. The TCR originated in a girl aged 2 to 10 with multiple sclerosis. The sequencing sample was made of blood. CDR3 amino acids: CASSSTSRDRVIYEQYF. The CDR3 DNA follows: TGTGCCAGCAGCTCAACCAGCCGGGACAGGGTCATCTACGAGCAGTACTTC.